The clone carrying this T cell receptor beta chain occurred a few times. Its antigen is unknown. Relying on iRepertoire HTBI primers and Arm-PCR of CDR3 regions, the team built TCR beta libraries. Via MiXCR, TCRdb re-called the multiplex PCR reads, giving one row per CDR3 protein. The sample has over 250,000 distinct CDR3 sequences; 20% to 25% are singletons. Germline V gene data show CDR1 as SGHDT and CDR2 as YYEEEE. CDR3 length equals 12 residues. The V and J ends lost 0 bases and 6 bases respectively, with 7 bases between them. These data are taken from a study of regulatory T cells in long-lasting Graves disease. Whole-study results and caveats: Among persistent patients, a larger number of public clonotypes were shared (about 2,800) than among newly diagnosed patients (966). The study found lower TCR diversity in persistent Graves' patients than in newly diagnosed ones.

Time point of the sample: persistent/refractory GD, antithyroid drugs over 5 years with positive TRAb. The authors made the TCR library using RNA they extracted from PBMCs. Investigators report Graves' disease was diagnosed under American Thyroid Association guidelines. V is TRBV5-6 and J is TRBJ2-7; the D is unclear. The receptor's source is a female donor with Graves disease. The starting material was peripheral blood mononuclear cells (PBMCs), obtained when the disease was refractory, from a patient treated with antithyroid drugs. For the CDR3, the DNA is TGTGCCAGCAGCTTGGAGTCCCGCGAGCAGTACTTC. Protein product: CASSLESREQYF.